Each of the 4 T cell receptor beta chains below was sequenced from the same sample in a study of cytomegalovirus exposure and HLA in healthy donors. Primers: 60 Vbeta forward and 13 Jbeta reverse. Sequencing was performed with immunoSEQ multiplex PCR; in TCRdb, only in-frame clones are kept and a portion is missing. Of some 63,000 clones in the sample, roughly four fifths were seen once. Sequenced sample: PBMCs. These receptors all come from a human donor in good health.

The chain combines TRBV9 with TRBJ1-1; D not resolved. V dropped 0 bases and J dropped 5 bases, with 14 bases sitting between them. This CDR3 spans 15 amino acids. CDR1 and CDR2 from the germline V gene are SGDLS and YYNGEE. The CDR3 DNA sequence: TGTGCCAGCAGCGTAGCTCCCCAGGCGGGGACTGAAGCTTTCTTT. This sequence encodes CASSVAPQAGTEAFF.

The chain joins TRBV4-3 to TRBJ2-5; D perhaps matches TRBD2 (6 bases). CDR3 length: 15 amino acids. Trimming removed 7 bases from V and 5 bases from J, with 20 bases in between. CDR1 and CDR2 (germline): LGHNA, YSLEER. The CDR3 is CASTGGYTPFETQYF. The CDR3 nucleotides are TGCGCCAGCACCGGGGGTTATACCCCTTTCGAGACCCAGTACTTC.

The chain joins TRBV5-8 to TRBJ1-6; D is unclear. The ends were cut back, 5 bases at V and 5 bases at J, with 17 bases in the middle. Looked up from germline, CDR1 is SGHTS and CDR2 is YDEGEE. The CDR3 runs to 16 residues. CDR3 nucleotides: TGTGCCAGCAGTATTATTGCGGGATTTGATAATTCACCCCTCCACTTT. Residues: CASSIIAGFDNSPLHF. Variable domain in full (rest from reference TRBV5-8 and TRBJ1-6): EAGVTQSPTHLIKTRGQQATLRCSPISGHTSVYWYQQALGLGLQFLLWYDEGEERNRGNFPPRFSGRQFPNYSSELNVNALELEDSALYLCASSIIAGFDNSPLHFGNGTRLTVT.

The chain joins TRBV7-2 to TRBJ2-1; unclear D gene. The V end lost 5 bases, the J end lost 3 bases, and 14 bases lay between the germline ends. The CDR3 extends over 15 amino acids. Per germline, CDR1 SGHTA and CDR2 FQGNSA. The CDR3 nucleotides are TGTGCCAGCAGCCCAAACGGCCACTACTACAATGAGCAGTTCTTC. Translated: CASSPNGHYYNEQFF.